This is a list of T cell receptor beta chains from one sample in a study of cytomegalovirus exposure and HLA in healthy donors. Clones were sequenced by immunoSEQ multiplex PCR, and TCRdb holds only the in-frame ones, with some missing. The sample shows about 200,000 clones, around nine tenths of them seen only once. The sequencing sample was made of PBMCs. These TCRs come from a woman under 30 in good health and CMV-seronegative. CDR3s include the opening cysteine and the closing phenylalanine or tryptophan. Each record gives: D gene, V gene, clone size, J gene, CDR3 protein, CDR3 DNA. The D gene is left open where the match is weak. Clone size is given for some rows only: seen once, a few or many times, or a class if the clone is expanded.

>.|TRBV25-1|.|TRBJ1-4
CASSEYYQGWGEKLFF
TGTGCCAGCAGTGAATACTACCAGGGATGGGGCGAAAAACTGTTTTTT
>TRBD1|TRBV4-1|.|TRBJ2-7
CASSQDADRGWYEQYF
TGCGCCAGCAGCCAAGATGCGGACAGGGGCTGGTACGAGCAGTACTTC
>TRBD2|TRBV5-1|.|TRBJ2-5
CASSLATGTTGETQYF
TGCGCCAGCAGCTTGGCCACCGGGACTACTGGTGAGACCCAGTACTTC
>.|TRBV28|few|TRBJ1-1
CASSLQGATEAFF
TGTGCCAGCAGTTTACAAGGGGCCACTGAAGCTTTCTTT
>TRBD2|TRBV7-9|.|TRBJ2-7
CASRLAGGYEQYF
TGTGCCAGCAGACTAGCGGGAGGTTACGAGCAGTACTTC
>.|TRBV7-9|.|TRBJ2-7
CASSLEVGVSHEQYF
TGTGCCAGCAGCTTAGAGGTCGGGGTTAGTCACGAGCAGTACTTC
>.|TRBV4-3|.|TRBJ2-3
CASSQDPLAGTTDTQYF
TGCGCCAGCAGCCAAGACCCCTTGGCGGGGACCACAGATACGCAGTATTTT
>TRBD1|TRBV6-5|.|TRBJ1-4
CASSSGTGTNEKLFF
TGTGCCAGCAGTTCGGGGACAGGAACTAATGAAAAACTGTTTTTT
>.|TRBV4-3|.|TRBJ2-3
CASSPEYRSHTDTQYF
TGCGCCAGCAGCCCAGAATATCGGTCCCACACAGATACGCAGTATTTT
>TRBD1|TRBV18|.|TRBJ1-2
CASSLGQGDGAPTF
TGTGCCAGCTCACTGGGACAGGGGGACGGAGCTCCTACCTTC
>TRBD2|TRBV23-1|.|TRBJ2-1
CASSQMFGTSGSSYNEQFF
TGCGCCAGCAGTCAAATGTTTGGGACTAGCGGGAGCTCCTACAATGAGCAGTTCTTC
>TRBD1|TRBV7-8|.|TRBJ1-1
CASSLGPLTGGAGTEAFF
TGTGCCAGCAGCTTAGGCCCTCTGACAGGGGGAGCAGGGACTGAAGCTTTCTTT
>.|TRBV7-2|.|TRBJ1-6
CASSLQGIYNSPLHF
TGTGCCAGCAGCTTACAGGGCATCTATAATTCACCCCTCCACTTT
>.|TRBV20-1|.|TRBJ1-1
CSARAGERAFF
TGCAGTGCTAGAGCGGGGGAAAGAGCTTTCTTT
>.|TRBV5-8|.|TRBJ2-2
CASSLRSTGELFF
TGTGCCAGCAGCTTGCGGTCCACCGGGGAGCTGTTTTTT
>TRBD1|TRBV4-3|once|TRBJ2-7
CASSQDRRTGKAEQYF
TGCGCCAGCAGCCAAGATCGAAGGACAGGGAAGGCCGAGCAGTACTTC
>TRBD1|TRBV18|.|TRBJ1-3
CASSPPGTGIRNTIYF
TGTGCCAGCTCACCACCGGGGACAGGGATTAGAAACACCATATATTTT
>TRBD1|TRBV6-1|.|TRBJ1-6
CASRGGQGGSPLHF
TGTGCCAGCAGGGGAGGACAGGGAGGTTCACCCCTCCACTTT
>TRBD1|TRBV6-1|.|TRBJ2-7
CASSEPPGDRGYEQYF
TGTGCCAGCAGTGAACCCCCTGGGGACAGGGGTTACGAGCAGTACTTC
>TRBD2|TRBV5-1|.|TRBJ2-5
CASSLEIAGMSETQYF
TGCGCCAGCAGCTTGGAGATAGCGGGAATGTCGGAGACCCAGTACTTC
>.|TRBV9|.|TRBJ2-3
CASSAGAKRDTQYF
TGTGCCAGCAGCGCAGGGGCAAAAAGAGATACGCAGTATTTT
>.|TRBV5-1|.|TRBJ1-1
CASSLESRATEAFF
TGCGCCAGCAGCTTGGAATCCAGGGCCACTGAAGCTTTCTTT
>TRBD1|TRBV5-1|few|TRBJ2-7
CASSGGQGVYEQYF
TGCGCCAGCAGCGGAGGACAGGGGGTTTACGAGCAGTACTTC
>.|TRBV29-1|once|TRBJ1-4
CSGQDRLNEKLFF
TGCAGCGGCCAGGACAGACTTAATGAAAAACTGTTTTTT
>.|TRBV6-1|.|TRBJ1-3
CASSEGVSTGNTIYF
TGTGCCAGCAGTGAAGGAGTGTCTACTGGAAACACCATATATTTT
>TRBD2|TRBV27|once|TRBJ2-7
CASSLRGLAGEGGAYEQYF
TGTGCCAGCAGTTTAAGGGGACTAGCGGGGGAGGGCGGAGCCTACGAGCAGTACTTC
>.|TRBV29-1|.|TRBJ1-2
CSVPGTHKGYTF
TGCAGCGTTCCCGGGACTCATAAAGGCTACACCTTC
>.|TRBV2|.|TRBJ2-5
CASSEARTFGGTQYF
TGTGCCAGCAGTGAAGCCCGAACGTTCGGTGGGACCCAGTACTTC
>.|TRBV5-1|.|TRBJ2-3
CASSLRVGGTDTQYF
TGCGCCAGCAGCCTGAGGGTTGGGGGCACAGATACGCAGTATTTT
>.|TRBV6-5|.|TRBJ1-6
CASSYSGGANSPLHF
TGTGCCAGCAGTTACTCAGGAGGGGCAAATTCACCCCTCCACTTT
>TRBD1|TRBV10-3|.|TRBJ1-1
CAARTGGPTEAFF
TGTGCCGCTCGGACAGGGGGTCCCACTGAAGCTTTCTTT
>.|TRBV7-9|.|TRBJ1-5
CASSPLRAVDQPQHF
TGTGCCAGCAGCCCCTTGAGAGCCGTTGATCAGCCCCAGCATTTT
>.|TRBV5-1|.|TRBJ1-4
CASSPTQGHEKLFF
TGCGCCAGCAGCCCCACCCAGGGGCACGAAAAACTGTTTTTT
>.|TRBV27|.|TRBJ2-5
CASSLRGAETQYF
TGTGCCAGCAGTCTCAGGGGCGCCGAGACCCAGTACTTC
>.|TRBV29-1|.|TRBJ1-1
CSVDSRYQAFF
TGCAGCGTTGATTCCCGGTATCAAGCTTTCTTT
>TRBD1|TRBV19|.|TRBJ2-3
CASSILGGRGTDTQYF
TGTGCCAGTAGTATTCTAGGGGGCAGGGGCACAGATACGCAGTATTTT
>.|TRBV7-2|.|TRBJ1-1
CASRPGGSTEAFF
TGTGCCAGCAGACCTGGGGGGTCCACTGAAGCTTTCTTT
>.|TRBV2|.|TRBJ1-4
CASSGYGDNEKLFF
TGTGCCAGCAGTGGGTACGGGGATAATGAAAAACTGTTTTTT
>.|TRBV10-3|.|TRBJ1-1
CAISESSRGTEAFF
TGTGCCATCAGTGAGTCGTCAAGGGGGACTGAAGCTTTCTTT
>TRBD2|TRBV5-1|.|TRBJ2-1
CASSLAPLAGEQFF
TGCGCCAGCAGCTTGGCCCCACTAGCGGGTGAGCAGTTCTTC
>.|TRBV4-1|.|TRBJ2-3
CASSQLSGTRLDTQYF
TGCGCCAGCAGCCAACTAAGCGGGACAAGATTAGATACGCAGTATTTT
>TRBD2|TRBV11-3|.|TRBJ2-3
CASSWGGRVPDTQYF
TGTGCCAGCAGCTGGGGGGGTAGAGTCCCAGATACGCAGTATTTT
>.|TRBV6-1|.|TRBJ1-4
CASRSRTRTNEKLFF
TGTGCCAGCAGATCCCGGACAAGAACTAATGAAAAACTGTTTTTT
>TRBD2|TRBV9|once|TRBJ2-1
CASSVETSGDNEQFF
TGTGCCAGCAGCGTAGAGACTAGCGGCGATAATGAGCAGTTCTTC
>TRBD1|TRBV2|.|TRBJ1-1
CASSERQGMNTEAFF
TGTGCCAGCAGTGAACGACAGGGGATGAACACTGAAGCTTTCTTT
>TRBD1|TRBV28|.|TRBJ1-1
CASSSPGTGTEAFF
TGTGCCAGCAGTTCGCCCGGGACAGGGACTGAAGCTTTCTTT
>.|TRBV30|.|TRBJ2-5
CAWSATMWETQYF
TGTGCCTGGAGTGCAACTATGTGGGAGACCCAGTACTTC
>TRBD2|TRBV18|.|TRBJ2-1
CASSPTSGSDEQFF
TGTGCCAGCTCACCGACTAGCGGGAGCGATGAGCAGTTCTTC
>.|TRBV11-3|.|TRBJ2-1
CASSLETAHNEQFF
TGTGCCAGCAGCTTAGAGACAGCGCACAATGAGCAGTTCTTC
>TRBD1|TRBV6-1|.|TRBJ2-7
CASSERGTGRDEQYF
TGTGCCAGCAGTGAAAGAGGGACAGGGAGGGACGAGCAGTACTTC
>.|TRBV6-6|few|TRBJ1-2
CASSYSYGNYGYTF
TGTGCCAGCAGTTACTCGTACGGTAACTATGGCTACACCTTC
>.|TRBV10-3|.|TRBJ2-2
CAISGGQNTGELFF
TGTGCCATCAGTGGTGGACAGAACACCGGGGAGCTGTTTTTT
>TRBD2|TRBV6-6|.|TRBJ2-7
CASRIGLAGGYEQYF
TGTGCCAGCAGAATCGGACTAGCGGGAGGATACGAGCAGTACTTC